This is a list of T cell receptor beta chains from one sample in a study of cytomegalovirus exposure and HLA in healthy donors. Some clones are missing from TCRdb's copy, which holds only in-frame ones; the method was immunoSEQ multiplex PCR. The table includes 120,000 or so clones, 80% detected once. The sequenced sample was PBMCs. These receptor sequences come from a middle-aged man in good health and CMV-seronegative. The CDR3 runs from the conserved cysteine through the conserved F or W. Fields, in order: clone size, V gene, J gene, D gene, CDR3 DNA, CDR3 protein. A D gene is named only where the DNA matches it firmly. The listing skips clone size in some rows; elsewhere it reads once, few, many or a size class.

abundance: -; v_gene: TRBV5-1; j_gene: TRBJ2-1; d_gene: TRBD2; CDR3nt: TGCGCCAGCAGCTTGGCCGTTGGAGCGGGATACAATGAGCAGTTCTTC; CDR3aa: CASSLAVGAGYNEQFF
abundance: -; v_gene: TRBV6-1; j_gene: TRBJ1-3; d_gene: -; CDR3nt: TGTGCCAGCTTGCGGGCCTCTACCTCTGGAAACACCATATATTTT; CDR3aa: CASLRASTSGNTIYF
abundance: -; v_gene: TRBV5-1; j_gene: TRBJ1-5; d_gene: TRBD1; CDR3nt: TGCGCCAGCAGCTTAGACGCACAGGGGGCTGGACAGCCCCAGCATTTT; CDR3aa: CASSLDAQGAGQPQHF
abundance: -; v_gene: TRBV19; j_gene: TRBJ1-5; d_gene: -; CDR3nt: TGTGCCAGTAGTATAACAGAGAATCAGCCCCAGCATTTT; CDR3aa: CASSITENQPQHF
abundance: -; v_gene: TRBV27; j_gene: TRBJ2-3; d_gene: TRBD2; CDR3nt: TGTGCCAGCCAGAGAGTAGCGGGGGGAGTGGCAGATACGCAGTATTTT; CDR3aa: CASQRVAGGVADTQYF
abundance: -; v_gene: TRBV13; j_gene: TRBJ1-4; d_gene: -; CDR3nt: TGTGCCAGCAGCTCAGCGCCAACTAATGAAAAACTGTTTTTT; CDR3aa: CASSSAPTNEKLFF
abundance: -; v_gene: TRBV5-1; j_gene: TRBJ2-1; d_gene: -; CDR3nt: TGCGCCAGCAGCAAGGACAGCGACGTTGAGCAGTTCTTC; CDR3aa: CASSKDSDVEQFF
abundance: -; v_gene: TRBV2; j_gene: TRBJ1-2; d_gene: -; CDR3nt: TGTGCCAATACGGCGGGGGATGGCTACACCTTC; CDR3aa: CANTAGDGYTF
abundance: -; v_gene: TRBV6-6; j_gene: TRBJ2-3; d_gene: -; CDR3nt: TGTGCCAGCAGTTCAGGGGAAGATACGCAGTATTTT; CDR3aa: CASSSGEDTQYF
abundance: -; v_gene: TRBV29-1; j_gene: TRBJ2-7; d_gene: TRBD1; CDR3nt: TGCAGCGTTGGAGGGACAGCTTCCTACGAGCAGTACTTC; CDR3aa: CSVGGTASYEQYF
abundance: once; v_gene: TRBV6-5; j_gene: TRBJ2-7; d_gene: -; CDR3nt: TGTGCCAGCAGTCGGGGAGGCCCTCGCTCCTACGAGCAGTACTTC; CDR3aa: CASSRGGPRSYEQYF
abundance: -; v_gene: TRBV11-2; j_gene: TRBJ2-5; d_gene: TRBD1; CDR3nt: TGTGCCAGCAGCTTGGACAGGGGAGAGACCCAGTACTTC; CDR3aa: CASSLDRGETQYF
abundance: -; v_gene: TRBV28; j_gene: TRBJ1-4; d_gene: TRBD1; CDR3nt: TGTGCCAGCAGTTCGACAGGGCAGGCTAATGAAAAACTGTTTTTT; CDR3aa: CASSSTGQANEKLFF
abundance: -; v_gene: TRBV28; j_gene: TRBJ2-3; d_gene: -; CDR3nt: TGTGCCAGCGCCGTTGACGGGGGGCTTGGCACAGATACGCAGTATTTT; CDR3aa: CASAVDGGLGTDTQYF
abundance: -; v_gene: TRBV5-8; j_gene: TRBJ1-3; d_gene: -; CDR3nt: TGTGCCAGCAGCTTGCCCAGGGGTGCAGGAAACACCATATATTTT; CDR3aa: CASSLPRGAGNTIYF
abundance: -; v_gene: TRBV29-1; j_gene: TRBJ1-4; d_gene: -; CDR3nt: TGCAGCGTTGACGGCGGCGACAAACTGTTTTTT; CDR3aa: CSVDGGDKLFF
abundance: once; v_gene: TRBV2; j_gene: TRBJ1-4; d_gene: -; CDR3nt: TGTGCCAGCAGTGATCCGGGAACTAATGAAAAACTGTTTTTT; CDR3aa: CASSDPGTNEKLFF
abundance: -; v_gene: TRBV10-3; j_gene: TRBJ1-6; d_gene: TRBD1; CDR3nt: TGTGCCAGTCGGGACAGCTATAATTCACCCCTCCACTTT; CDR3aa: CASRDSYNSPLHF
abundance: -; v_gene: TRBV6-1; j_gene: TRBJ2-1; d_gene: TRBD2; CDR3nt: TGTGCCAGCAGTGCTAACCCCCTAGCGGGGGGGAACAATGAGCAGTTCTTC; CDR3aa: CASSANPLAGGNNEQFF
abundance: few; v_gene: TRBV19; j_gene: TRBJ2-5; d_gene: -; CDR3nt: TGTGCCAGTAGTATAGGTCGCCGAGGTGAGACCCAGTACTTC; CDR3aa: CASSIGRRGETQYF
abundance: -; v_gene: TRBV5-1; j_gene: TRBJ1-3; d_gene: -; CDR3nt: TGCGCCAGCAGCAATCCGCAGGGTTCTGGAAACACCATATATTTT; CDR3aa: CASSNPQGSGNTIYF
abundance: -; v_gene: TRBV19; j_gene: TRBJ1-5; d_gene: -; CDR3nt: TGTGCCAGTAGTATAGATGGGAGAGCGGATCAGCCCCAGCATTTT; CDR3aa: CASSIDGRADQPQHF
abundance: -; v_gene: TRBV18; j_gene: TRBJ2-5; d_gene: -; CDR3nt: TGTGCCAGCTCACCATCGCAGACTCAAGAGACCCAGTACTTC; CDR3aa: CASSPSQTQETQYF
abundance: -; v_gene: TRBV25-1; j_gene: TRBJ1-6; d_gene: -; CDR3nt: TGTGCCAGCAGTGCCCGGACAGTACTGGTCTCACCCCTCCACTTT; CDR3aa: CASSARTVLVSPLHF
abundance: -; v_gene: TRBV7-7; j_gene: TRBJ2-3; d_gene: TRBD2; CDR3nt: TGTGCCAGCAGCTTATCCTCCAGGGCGGGGGGGACCACAGATACGCAGTATTTT; CDR3aa: CASSLSSRAGGTTDTQYF
abundance: -; v_gene: TRBV11-2; j_gene: TRBJ2-6; d_gene: TRBD2; CDR3nt: TGTGCCAGCAGCTTAGTCCCGGGAGGTTCTGGGGCCAACGTCCTGACTTTC; CDR3aa: CASSLVPGGSGANVLTF
abundance: -; v_gene: TRBV9; j_gene: TRBJ2-2; d_gene: TRBD2; CDR3nt: TGTGCCAGCAGCCCTACAAGCGGGAGGGCCGGCACCGGGGAGCTGTTTTTT; CDR3aa: CASSPTSGRAGTGELFF
abundance: -; v_gene: TRBV19; j_gene: TRBJ2-5; d_gene: TRBD2; CDR3nt: TGTGCCAGTAGTACTCTTCTAGCGGGGCAAGAGACCCAGTACTTC; CDR3aa: CASSTLLAGQETQYF
abundance: -; v_gene: TRBV30; j_gene: TRBJ1-6; d_gene: -; CDR3nt: TGTGCCTGGAGACCGCTCGGGTCACCCCTCCACTTT; CDR3aa: CAWRPLGSPLHF
abundance: -; v_gene: TRBV2; j_gene: TRBJ2-1; d_gene: -; CDR3nt: TGTGCCAGCAATGGGGGGGCCGTGGGCAATGAGCAGTTCTTC; CDR3aa: CASNGGAVGNEQFF
abundance: few; v_gene: TRBV6-6; j_gene: TRBJ2-2; d_gene: -; CDR3nt: TGTGCCAGCAGTTACGGTGGCGGTCCCGGGGAGCTGTTTTTT; CDR3aa: CASSYGGGPGELFF
abundance: -; v_gene: TRBV27; j_gene: TRBJ2-1; d_gene: -; CDR3nt: TGTGCCAGCAGTTTGACTGGTGAAAATGAGCAGTTCTTC; CDR3aa: CASSLTGENEQFF
abundance: -; v_gene: TRBV7-9; j_gene: TRBJ2-3; d_gene: TRBD1; CDR3nt: TGTGCCAGCAGCCCGGGACAGGGATGGGATACGCAGTATTTT; CDR3aa: CASSPGQGWDTQYF
abundance: -; v_gene: TRBV15; j_gene: TRBJ1-1; d_gene: -; CDR3nt: TGTGCCACCAGCCAGGGAGGGTCTAATTTCCACACTGAAGCTTTCTTT; CDR3aa: CATSQGGSNFHTEAFF
abundance: -; v_gene: TRBV18; j_gene: TRBJ2-2; d_gene: -; CDR3nt: TGTGCCAGCTCACAAACAGATAACACCGGGGAGCTGTTTTTT; CDR3aa: CASSQTDNTGELFF
abundance: -; v_gene: TRBV29-1; j_gene: TRBJ1-4; d_gene: TRBD1; CDR3nt: TGCAGCGTTGGGGGGAACCGGGACAGGGATTATGGAAAACTGTTTTTT; CDR3aa: CSVGGNRDRDYGKLFF
abundance: -; v_gene: TRBV30; j_gene: TRBJ1-1; d_gene: -; CDR3nt: TGTGCCTGGAGTCAGGCCCTGAACACTGAAGCTTTCTTT; CDR3aa: CAWSQALNTEAFF
abundance: -; v_gene: TRBV7-2; j_gene: TRBJ1-5; d_gene: -; CDR3nt: TGTGCCAGCAGCTTAGGGGCAGGGGACAATCAGCCCCAGCATTTT; CDR3aa: CASSLGAGDNQPQHF
abundance: few; v_gene: TRBV27; j_gene: TRBJ2-7; d_gene: TRBD2; CDR3nt: TGTGCCAGCAGGACTAGCGGGGAGTACGAGCAGTACTTC; CDR3aa: CASRTSGEYEQYF
abundance: -; v_gene: TRBV29-1; j_gene: TRBJ2-1; d_gene: -; CDR3nt: TGCAGCGTTGGCAGGGGAGTCAATGAGCAGTTCTTC; CDR3aa: CSVGRGVNEQFF
abundance: -; v_gene: TRBV4-1; j_gene: TRBJ2-3; d_gene: -; CDR3nt: TGCGCCAGCAGCCAAGGCGGCTCTATAACTAGCACAGATACGCAGTATTTT; CDR3aa: CASSQGGSITSTDTQYF
abundance: -; v_gene: TRBV7-9; j_gene: TRBJ1-4; d_gene: -; CDR3nt: TGTGCCAGCAGCTTAGAAGGGGCTGAAAAACTGTTTTTT; CDR3aa: CASSLEGAEKLFF
abundance: -; v_gene: TRBV30; j_gene: TRBJ2-7; d_gene: -; CDR3nt: TGTGCCTGGAGCCTCGGCGGGCGAGGCTCCTACGAGCAGTACTTC; CDR3aa: CAWSLGGRGSYEQYF
abundance: -; v_gene: TRBV5-4; j_gene: TRBJ2-5; d_gene: TRBD2; CDR3nt: TGTGCCAGCAGCAGGACTAGTAGCCAAGAGACCCAGTACTTC; CDR3aa: CASSRTSSQETQYF
abundance: -; v_gene: TRBV2; j_gene: TRBJ2-3; d_gene: -; CDR3nt: TGTGCCAGCAATCCAGGACTAAGCACAGATACGCAGTATTTT; CDR3aa: CASNPGLSTDTQYF
abundance: -; v_gene: TRBV19; j_gene: TRBJ1-2; d_gene: TRBD1; CDR3nt: TGTGCCAGTAGTATCCTCGGCCAGGGGGACAACTATGGCTACACCTTC; CDR3aa: CASSILGQGDNYGYTF
abundance: -; v_gene: TRBV25-1; j_gene: TRBJ2-5; d_gene: TRBD1; CDR3nt: TGTGCCAGCAGTGATGCGCGACAGGGCGGAGAGACCCAGTACTTC; CDR3aa: CASSDARQGGETQYF
abundance: -; v_gene: TRBV25-1; j_gene: TRBJ2-7; d_gene: -; CDR3nt: TGTGCCAGCAGTGACGGTGTCGCAGGGGCCGACGAGCAGTACTTC; CDR3aa: CASSDGVAGADEQYF
abundance: -; v_gene: TRBV29-1; j_gene: TRBJ2-3; d_gene: TRBD1; CDR3nt: TGCAGCGCTTTACCGGGACAGGGGACCTTTAGCACAGATACGCAGTATTTT; CDR3aa: CSALPGQGTFSTDTQYF
abundance: -; v_gene: TRBV7-2; j_gene: TRBJ1-6; d_gene: TRBD1; CDR3nt: TGTGCCAGCAGCATGGACAGGGGGAATTCACCCCTCCACTTT; CDR3aa: CASSMDRGNSPLHF
abundance: -; v_gene: TRBV5-1; j_gene: TRBJ2-2; d_gene: -; CDR3nt: TGCGCCAGCAGCTTTAGGAGGTCATCTAACGGGGAGCTGTTTTTT; CDR3aa: CASSFRRSSNGELFF